What follows are 27 T cell receptor beta chains derived from one specimen sequenced in a study of Graves' ophthalmopathy and Graves' hyperthyroidism. Investigators amplified TCR beta CDR3 regions from RNA transcripts. The workflow started with a first-round RT-PCR run with HTBI primers and then moved on to a second-round multiplex PCR. TCRdb re-derived calls from the multiplex PCR reads in MiXCR, one entry per CDR3 protein. The sample holds 360,000 or so distinct CDR3 sequences; about 17% are singletons and the top ten take 1.6%. Sequencing used peripheral blood. Source of these receptors: a woman aged 18-29 years with Graves' ophthalmopathy.

This clonotype was counted ten times or more. The chain combines TRBV30 with TRBJ2-7; D possibly matches TRBD1 or TRBD2 (6 bases each). This CDR3 has 15 residues. Germline lookup yields CDR1 GTSNPN and CDR2 SVGIG (reference sequence). Trimming removed 7 bases from V and 0 bases from J, with 19 bases in between. This chain's CDR3 is CASTNPGGFSYEQYF. CDR3 coding DNA: TGTGCCTCAACCAACCCCGGGGGCTTCTCCTACGAGCAGTACTTC.

The chain couples TRBV2 to TRBJ1-2; TRBD1 agrees at 8 bases. The CDR3 consists of 15 residues. CDR1 and CDR2 from the germline V gene are SNHLY and FYNNEI. Trimming removed 7 bases from V and 4 bases from J; junction bases left unmatched: 11. The CDR3 loop is CASTLQGVISYGYTF. In DNA, the CDR3 is TGTGCCAGCACTCTACAGGGGGTCATTAGCTATGGCTACACCTTC.

This clonotype was detected ten times or more. V is TRBV24-1 and J is TRBJ1-5; D remains unclear. V lost 2 bases to trimming and J lost 4 bases, with 8 bases between them. In germline, CDR1 is KGHDR, CDR2 SFDVKD. The CDR3 length is 14 residues. The CDR3 is CATSDSDGNQPQHF. As DNA, the CDR3 is TGTGCCACCAGTGATTCGGACGGGAATCAGCCCCAGCATTTT.

This clonotype was seen at least ten times. The chain employs TRBV20-1 and TRBJ1-1, with TRBD1 matching over 8 bases. Germline V gene sequence: CDR1 DFQATT, CDR2 SNEGSKA (reference sequence). The J segment lost 5 bases and the V segment lost 1 base, leaving 6 bases of the junction unmatched. This CDR3 is 14 amino acids long. CDR3 loop: CSARAQGARTEAFF. Here the CDR3 DNA reads TGCAGTGCTAGAGCCCAGGGGGCCAGGACTGAAGCTTTCTTT.

This clonotype was recorded many times. The gene calls are TRBV10-2 and TRBJ2-5; D uncertain. The V gene lost 0 bases and the J gene lost 4 bases, with 6 bases spanning the gap. The CDR3 length is 13 residues. Germline CDR1 and CDR2: WSHSY and SAAADI. As DNA, the CDR3 is TGCGCCAGCAGTGAGTCACGGGCAGAGACCCAGTACTTC. Residues: CASSESRAETQYF.

The table lists this clonotype with many counts. The J gene is TRBJ2-4, the V gene TRBV28; D could derive from TRBD1 or TRBD2 (7 bases each). Between the trimmed V and J ends, which lost 6 bases and 0 bases, there was a span of 27 bases. Germline V lookup: CDR1 MDHEN, CDR2 SYDVKM. CDR3 length: 20 amino acids. The CDR3 protein is CASSPGDREGGSKAKNIQYF. The CDR3 DNA reads as TGTGCCAGCAGCCCCGGTGACAGGGAGGGGGGGTCTAAAGCCAAAAACATTCAGTACTTC.

This clonotype has just a few counts. The chain employs TRBV6-5 and TRBJ1-5, with 8 bases lining up with TRBD1. V was pared by 4 bases and J by 6 bases, with 8 bases of the junction left unmatched. There are 15 residues in the CDR3. Germline V lookup: CDR1 MNHEY, CDR2 SVGAGI. The CDR3 DNA reads as TGTGCCAGCAGTTTCGGTCAGGGGGCCGTTCAGCCCCAGCATTTT. This sequence encodes CASSFGQGAVQPQHF.

The chain couples TRBV7-3 to TRBJ1-1, with a tentative D call TRBD1 (5 bases). Per the germline V gene, CDR1 is SGHTA and CDR2 is FQGTGA. Trimming shortened V by 3 bases and J by 0 bases, and 11 bases separated the two germline ends. The CDR3 contains 15 residues. CDR3 coding DNA: TGTGCCAGCAGCTTGTTAGGGACGATGAACACTGAAGCTTTCTTT. Its protein product is CASSLLGTMNTEAFF.

The J gene is TRBJ2-5, the V gene TRBV24-1; TRBD1 matches 8 bases. V shed 9 bases, J shed 2 bases, and the junction held 4 bases outside the gene matches. The CDR3 spans 13 residues. The V gene's germline CDR1 is KGHDR and CDR2 SFDVKD. The CDR3 DNA follows: TGTGCCACCGGGACAGGCGCACAAGAGACCCAGTACTTC. Residues: CATGTGAQETQYF.

The rearrangement joins TRBV12-3 or TRBV12-4 to TRBJ1-3; D gene ambiguous. V was pared by 1 base and J by 0 bases, with 10 bases between. This CDR3 contains 16 residues. The CDR3 sequence is CASSLVAQSSGNTIYF. The CDR3 region has the DNA TGTGCCAGCAGTTTAGTGGCCCAGAGCTCTGGAAACACCATATATTTT.

The CDR3 sequence: CATSDNSIRDSNRGYTF. CDR3 nucleotides: TGTGCCACCAGTGATAATAGCATCCGGGACAGTAATCGGGGCTACACCTTC. V is TRBV24-1 and J is TRBJ1-2; 7 bases are a match to TRBD1. Germline CDR1 and CDR2: KGHDR and SFDVKD. This CDR3 contains 17 residues. V shed 3 bases, J shed 8 bases, and the junction held 17 bases outside the gene matches.

This clonotype was seen more than once but under ten times. V is TRBV7-3 and J is TRBJ2-5, with 8 bases that match TRBD1. There are 13 residues in the CDR3. CDR1 and CDR2 (germline): SGHTA, FQGTGA. Losses at the gene ends were 4 bases for V and 4 bases for J; bases not matched to a gene: 2. CDR3 loop: CASSWQGAETQYF. The CDR3 DNA reads TGTGCCAGCAGCTGGCAGGGGGCAGAGACCCAGTACTTC. The variable domain in full, completed from reference TRBV7-3 and TRBJ2-5, reads GAGVSQTPSNKVTEKGKYVELRCDPISGHTALYWYRQSLGQGPEFLIYFQGTGAADDSGLPNDRFFAVRPEGSVSTLKIQRTERGDSAVYLCASSWQGAETQYFGPGTRLLVL.

Ten or more counts support this clonotype. This chain uses TRBV25-1 with TRBJ1-1; D uncertain. CDR3 length: 15 amino acids. The V and J ends lost 6 bases and 4 bases respectively, with 18 bases between them. Germline CDR1 is MGHDK and CDR2 is SYGVNS. CDR3 residues: CASSASDPLITEAFF. The DNA of the CDR3 is TGTGCCAGCAGCGCCTCGGACCCTTTGATCACTGAAGCTTTCTTT.

This clonotype occurred a few times. This sequence joins TRBV5-1 and TRBJ2-2, with 7 bases matching TRBD1. The CDR3 loop spans 16 amino acids. CDR1 is SGHRS and CDR2 is YFSETQ in the germline V gene. The J segment lost 7 bases and the V segment lost 4 bases, leaving 13 bases of the junction unmatched. CDR3: CASSGTVLGQGGELFF. Written as DNA, the CDR3 is TGCGCCAGCAGCGGGACAGTTCTAGGCCAGGGCGGGGAGCTGTTTTTT.

V is TRBV10-1 and J is TRBJ1-2, with D unresolved. Germline CDR1 is WNHNN and CDR2 is SYGVQD (reference sequence). V lost 0 bases and J 8 bases, leaving 10 bases between the germline ends. The CDR3 runs to 13 residues. CDR3 loop: CASSESIPGGYTF. In nucleotides, the CDR3 is TGCGCCAGCAGTGAGTCGATTCCAGGCGGCTACACCTTC.

This clonotype was seen at least ten times. This rearrangement joins TRBV2 to TRBJ1-3; D gene ambiguous. The CDR3 runs to 15 residues. The V gene lost 3 bases and the J gene lost 4 bases, with 13 bases spanning the gap. From germline, CDR1 is SNHLY and CDR2 FYNNEI. The CDR3 spells CASSEDAGFGNTIYF. CDR3 nucleotides: TGTGCCAGCAGTGAGGATGCGGGGTTCGGAAACACCATATATTTT.

This clonotype was recorded at least ten times. The chain combines TRBV7-8 with TRBJ1-1; D not resolved. The CDR3 covers 14 residues. Deletions cut 7 bases from V and 0 bases from J, with 12 bases between. Germline CDR1 is SGHVS and CDR2 is FQNEAQ. The CDR3 reads CASTADDLNTEAFF. CDR3 nucleotide sequence: TGTGCCAGCACCGCGGACGACCTGAACACTGAAGCTTTCTTT.

This clonotype was seen at least ten times. The chain is built from TRBV6-5 and TRBJ1-5; D is possibly TRBD1 (5 bases). The length of the CDR3 is 13 residues. Germline CDR1 is MNHEY and CDR2 is SVGAGI. V was clipped by 0 bases and J by 11 bases, with 11 bases between them. The CDR3 region has the DNA TGTGCCAGCAGTTACTCCAGGGAGACGACCCAGCATTTT. This sequence encodes CASSYSRETTQHF.

The chain recombines TRBV29-1 with TRBJ2-5, with D possibly being TRBD1 (5 bases). With 6 bases removed from V and 5 bases from J, the gap between germline ends came to 13 bases. The germline CDR1 and CDR2 sequences are SQVTM and ANQGSEA. The CDR3 totals 12 residues. The CDR3 DNA follows: TGCAGCGTGGCAGGGCTTCGGGAGACCCAGTACTTC. It yields the protein CSVAGLRETQYF.

This clonotype was detected only a few times. V gene TRBV6-1 combines with J gene TRBJ2-7; 9 nucleotides align to TRBD1. Germline-derived CDR1 and CDR2 are MNHNS and SASEGT. This CDR3 region has 13 residues. V dropped 4 bases and J dropped 6; count of bases not matched to a gene: 4. For the CDR3, the DNA is TGTGCCAGCAGTGGAACAGGGGGCGCCGAGCAGTACTTC. It translates to CASSGTGGAEQYF.

Ten or more counts support this clonotype. The rearrangement uses TRBV11-2 and TRBJ1-1; no firm D call. The CDR3 extends over 12 amino acids. The germline CDR1 and CDR2 sequences are SGHAT and FQNNGV. V was trimmed by 2 bases and J by 7 bases, leaving 8 bases between them. The CDR3 spells CASSLNGVEAFF. CDR3 nucleotide sequence: TGTGCCAGCAGCTTAAACGGGGTTGAAGCTTTCTTT.

This clonotype was seen ten or more times. The chain employs TRBV12-3 or TRBV12-4 and TRBJ2-7; 9 positions agree with TRBD2. The CDR3 sequence is 14 residues long. With 6 bases clipped from V and 6 bases from J, the junction kept 9 bases outside the gene matches. The CDR3 nucleotides are TGTGCCAGCAGCCCTTTAGCGGGAGCTATCGAGCAGTACTTC. Protein sequence: CASSPLAGAIEQYF.

This clonotype has ten or more counts. CDR3 coding DNA: TGTGCCAGCAGCATTAACACTGAAGCTTTCTTT. Translation: CASSINTEAFF. This sequence joins TRBV7-2 and TRBJ1-1; D is unresolved. CDR3 length: 11 residues. The germline CDR1 and CDR2 sequences are SGHTA and FQGNSA. V gave up 5 bases and J gave up 2 bases, with 3 bases separating them.

This clonotype was detected only a few times. The chain joins TRBV30 to TRBJ2-2, with D possibly being TRBD2 (6 bases). Germline CDR1 reads GTSNPN; CDR2 reads SVGIG (reference sequence). V shed 5 bases and J shed 4 bases, with 20 bases lying between them. The CDR3 extends over 16 amino acids. CDR3 amino acids: CAWGLGGPPPTGELFF. DNA of the CDR3: TGTGCCTGGGGACTCGGAGGGCCCCCCCCCACCGGGGAGCTGTTTTTT.

This clonotype has ten or more counts. This chain connects TRBV6-4 to TRBJ1-2; TRBD1 is a possible D gene (5 bases). The CDR3 is 16 amino acids. Germline CDR1 and CDR2: MRHNA and SNTAGT. Trimming left V 3 bases short and J 2 bases short, with 16 bases between. The CDR3 sequence: CASSDYRNGGNYGYTF. The CDR3, as DNA: TGTGCCAGCAGTGATTACAGGAACGGGGGAAACTATGGCTACACCTTC.

This clonotype was detected ten times or more. The chain joins TRBV29-1 to TRBJ2-2; D might be TRBD2 (5 bases). From germline, CDR1 is SQVTM and CDR2 ANQGSEA. CDR3 length: 13 amino acids. V was shortened by 2 bases and J by 3 bases, with 7 bases between the two germline ends. As DNA, the CDR3 is TGCAGCGTTGAAACGGAGGACACCGGGGAGCTGTTTTTT. Translation: CSVETEDTGELFF.

This clonotype appeared many times. The chain couples TRBV11-2 to TRBJ2-7; 8 nucleotides match TRBD1. The CDR3 extends over 15 amino acids. The junction had 7 bases not matched to a gene; V was cut back by 3 bases and J by 3 bases. Germline V lookup: CDR1 SGHAT, CDR2 FQNNGV. Here the CDR3 reads CASSLGQADLYEQYF. The CDR3 DNA reads as TGTGCCAGCAGCTTGGGACAGGCGGACCTCTACGAGCAGTACTTC.